This T cell receptor (beta chain) appears in the sequencing data of a study of T cell responses to AZD1222 COVID-19 vaccine (dated by TCRdb to the early 2020s). About the investigation overall: AZD1222 recipients given second doses at about 4 weeks or at about 12 weeks were pooled, since spike-specific TCR depth and breadth were not found to differ between the two schedules. TCR sequencing was performed for over 230 trial participants, of whom around 210 were given two doses of AZD1222 and around 26 were given two doses of MenACWY control vaccine. Trial participants were enrolled by age into subgroups of 18-55, 56-69 and 70-plus years, and roughly 150, 30 and 60 TCR-sequenced participants, respectively, were included in these subgroups. What the authors observed across the whole study: The 56-69-year group was small, and its depth increase did not reach significance, likely because of low power. Because no samples from the day 14 peak response were available, repertoires could be characterized only after the peak T cell response. Epitopes outside the regions mutated in the B.1.351 and B.1.1.7 variants were reportedly recognized by nearly half of the unique spike-specific TCRs. A significant rise in spike-specific TCR breadth and depth was observed after two AZD1222 doses relative to day 0 and relative to MenACWY recipients. Participants were mostly white British and included more females than males, and it was suggested by the authors that clonal diversity may have been underestimated. Conclusions about previously exposed vaccinees are limited, since just five to seven AZD1222 recipients were seropositive for SARS-CoV-2 at baseline. The whole spike protein was spanned by vaccine-associated CD4 TCRs, and dominant responses were seen in regions 160-218 and 743-854.

As concerns this clone: The antigen this receptor binds is unknown. The record has no base qualities; no much larger clone is one base away.

The CDR3 spans 13 residues, from the cysteine through the phenylalanine. Of all the DNA, just the CDR3 is kept, 39 bases in frame from base 1. Trimmed from V: 0 bases; trimmed from J: 6 bases; junction bases lacking a gene match: 2. CDR1 and CDR2, per the germline V gene, are SGHDT and YYEEEE. The CDR3 regions of human TCRbeta chains were analyzed by immunosequencing. The paper's processing steps were these. TCRs in the repertoires were compared against a reference library of SARS-CoV-2-specific TCRs that had been generated with the MIRA antigen-specificity platform. Breadth meant the fraction of unique TCRs that were SARS-CoV-2-associated, whereas depth meant the fraction of total T cells that were SARS-CoV-2-associated. Each spike-specific TCR was assigned to its reactive spike region and to a CD4 or CD8 class using the MIRA data. Log10-transformed breadth and depth values were compared by one-way ANOVA with Sidak's multiple comparisons tests. TCRdb re-hosts the immuneACCESS table, in-frame sequences only. Its copies lack some clones; in the studies checked, an unresolved V gene accounts for under half of them, and the cause for the rest is not known. From that table come the V and J calls and clone size; the DNA was used to work out D and trimming. Present in this sample are roughly 120,000 clones, around 85% of which were seen just once. The top ten clonotypes cover about 6.2% of the sample.

The time point label here, explained by the study, means: baseline before first vaccination. Samples from vaccinated people were obtained from the UK trials COV001 and COV002, which included a single-blind randomized controlled phase 2/3 trial of AZD1222 (ChAdOx1 nCoV-19) in healthy adults. For TCRbeta chain sequencing, PBMC samples from trial participants were taken at day 0 and at day 28 after the second dose. The chain joins TRBV5-6 to TRBJ1-2, and 7 bases in between align with TRBD1. The sample was peripheral blood, taken on day 0 of AZD1222 vaccination. This TCR derives from an adult in good health. CDR3 sequence: CASSLGQGDGYTF. In nucleotide form, the sequence is TGTGCCAGCAGCTTGGGACAGGGAGATGGCTACACCTTC.